This record concerns one T cell receptor beta chain sequence. It lacks a known antigen. Qualities for individual bases were not recorded, and no much larger clone is one base off. The sample originates from a study of vaccination and CD4 T cells after COVID-19 (dated by TCRdb to the early 2020s). Looking at the study overall: Convalescent patients had a positive SARS-CoV-2 result on nasal swab PCR, and of these patients, nine had mild disease and one had severe disease. Six males and four females were included in the convalescent cohort, with two Hispanic individuals, seven Caucasians, two Asians and one multiracial person represented. Two doses of either the Pfizer-BioNTech BNT162b2 vaccine (n=8) or the Moderna mRNA-1273 vaccine (n=2) were administered to participants. Post-COVID blood samples were collected from convalescent patients a median of around 96 days after diagnosis, with a range of roughly 30 to 161 days. Post-vaccine blood samples were taken a median of approximately 76 days after the second vaccine dose, with a range of 14 to 241 days. For stimulating the cultures, overlapping spike peptide pools were used, derived from SARS-CoV-2 as well as from the common cold coronaviruses HCoV-NL63, HCoV-OC43 and HCoV-229E. In control cultures, a CEFX viral epitope pool was used as positive control, an HIV-1 Nef peptide pool was used as negative control, or no peptide was added. In over 8 COVID-19 convalescent patients and a handful of infection-naive healthy vaccine recipients, the spike-specific CD4+ TCR repertoire before mRNA vaccination was compared with the repertoire after mRNA vaccination. The investigation overall reported the following: Nearly all vaccine-specific clones in convalescent patients (304 of 307) were mono-reactive for SARS-CoV-2 spike rather than cross-reactive with common cold coronaviruses. In convalescent patients, a median about 86% of post-vaccine SARS-CoV-2-reactive clones were detected only after vaccination, and vaccine-specific priming was suggested by this finding. An increase in the median number of SARS-CoV-2-reactive clonotypes from more than 20 after infection to 38 after vaccination was observed, but the change was not found to be significant. The number of convalescent patients in the study was relatively small, and the study did not examine early timepoints following natural infection.

The CDR3 has 13 amino acids, counting the end cysteine and phenylalanine. The CDR3 DNA has 39 bases and is translated from base 1. V loses 4 bases of germline sequence and J loses 1 base, and the interval between the two ends is 8 bases. The germline V gene (reference sequence) sets CDR1 to SGHNT and CDR2 to YYREEE. To prepare the library, PCR was applied. DNA from cultured CD4+ T cells underwent TCR sequencing with the Oncomine TCR Beta short-read assay at the Johns Hopkins FTIC core. The QIAamp micro DNA kit was used to extract genomic DNA from the cultured CD4+ T cells. The Oncomine TCR Beta libraries from cultured CD4+ T cells were pooled using unique dual indexes and then sequenced on an Illumina iSeq 100. The paper's processing steps were these. Non-productive sequences were removed, and CDR3s that did not start with C, did not end with F or W, or were shorter than 7 amino acids were discarded. The MANAFEST web application was used to identify antigen-specific clonotypes by comparing peptide-stimulated wells against reference wells and other culture wells. To be called positive, a clone needed an FDR below 0.05, an odds ratio above 5, and a productive frequency above 0.1% in at least two of three replicate wells. Clonotypes that were significantly expanded in both SARS-CoV-2 spike wells and at least one common cold coronavirus spike condition were defined as cross-reactive. CDR3 homology was assessed with Levenshtein distances (stringdist) and unrooted phylogenetic trees (ape) in R version 3.6.1. TCRdb passed the public sequencing reads through fastp at Q25 and MiXCR, retaining productive beta sequences. Each entry merges the rows of one CDR3 protein and shows their most common DNA and genes. The V and J calls were not made by the authors but by TCRdb's processing. The sample yields some 13,000 distinct CDR3 sequences; approximately 63% were counted once. Roughly 10% of the sample belongs to the ten largest clones.

The treatment or condition label on this specimen signifies: approximately nine-day PBMC culture with coronavirus spike peptide pools or control peptides (ViraFEST assay). The ViraFEST assay was used in the study, in which antigen-specific T cells were expanded with peptide pools and expanded clonotypes were subsequently identified by TCR sequencing. Positive SARS-CoV-2 PCR tests in the convalescent patients dated from March to December 2020, before Alpha, Beta and Delta variants emerged in the United States. PBMCs were cultured at fewer than 2.5 million per well in IMDM supplemented with roughly 5% human AB serum and about 9.5 IU/ml IL-2, with around 10 ug/ml peptide pools added. Half of the culture medium was replaced with fresh IL-2-containing medium on days 3 and 7. CD4+ T cells were isolated after around ten days of culture through negative selection using the EasySep CD4+ T cell isolation kit. Ficoll-Paque Plus gradient centrifugation was used to isolate PBMCs from whole blood, and the isolated PBMCs were then either used fresh or cryopreserved at -140C. In general, triplicate wells were set up for every culture condition.

Sequencing was carried out using CD4+ T cells from blood, cultured in vitro. The rearranged segments are TRBV5-4 and TRBJ1-2; the D gene lacks a confident call. This clonotype originated in a human donor who had recovered from COVID-19. CDR3 loop: CASSPQINYGYTF. The DNA sequence is given as TGTGCCAGCAGCCCCCAGATTAACTATGGCTACACCTTC. Beyond the CDR3, the reference TRBV5-4 and TRBJ1-2 genes provide the residues; the full variable domain reads: ETGVTQSPTHLIKTRGQQVTLRCSSQSGHNTVSWYQQALGQGPQFIFQYYREEENGRGNFPPRFSGLQFPNYSSELNVNALELDDSALYLCASSPQINYGYTFGSGTRLTVV.